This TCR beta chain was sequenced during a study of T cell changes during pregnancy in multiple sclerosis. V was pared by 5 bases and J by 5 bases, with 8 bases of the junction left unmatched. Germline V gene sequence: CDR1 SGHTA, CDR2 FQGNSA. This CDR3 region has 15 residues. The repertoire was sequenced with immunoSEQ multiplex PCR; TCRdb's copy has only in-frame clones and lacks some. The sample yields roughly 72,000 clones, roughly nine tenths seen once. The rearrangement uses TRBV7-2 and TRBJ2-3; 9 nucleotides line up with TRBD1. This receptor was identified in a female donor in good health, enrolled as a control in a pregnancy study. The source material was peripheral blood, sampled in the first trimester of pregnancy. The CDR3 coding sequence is TGTGCCAGCAGCCGAACGGGACAGGGTATAGATACGCAGTATTTT. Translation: CASSRTGQGIDTQYF.